Following are 15 T cell receptor beta chains from one sample sequenced in a study of long-term antiretroviral therapy in people with HIV. The libraries were made with immunoSEQ v3.0 at survey level. Profiled with immunoSEQ multiplex PCR; TCRdb holds only in-frame clones, not every one. The sample shows about 17,000 clones, about 88% of them seen only once. Sequencing used unsorted PBMCs, obtained 0.1 years after starting antiretroviral therapy. The source is a man between 18 and 29 years old with HIV.

This clone was recorded only once. The chain combines TRBV6-1 with TRBJ2-3; maybe TRBD1 (5 bases). V was shortened by 2 bases and J by 6 bases, with 18 bases between the two germline ends. Germline V gene data show CDR1 as MNHNS and CDR2 as SASEGT. The CDR3 has 16 residues. In DNA form, the CDR3 reads TGTGCCAGCAGTGAATGGTGGGGCCCCCTCGCCGATACGCAGTATTTT. This codes for CASSEWWGPLADTQYF.

This chain links TRBV20-1 with TRBJ2-7; TRBD2 might be the D (5 bases). The V gene lost 5 bases and the J gene lost 3 bases, with 8 bases spanning the gap. In germline, CDR1 is DFQATT, CDR2 SNEGSKA (reference sequence). This CDR3 has 11 amino acids. CDR3 in amino acids: CSAEEDYEQYF. CDR3 nucleotides: TGCAGTGCTGAGGAGGACTACGAGCAGTACTTC.

This clone was found a few times. The genes are TRBV5-4 and TRBJ2-5; TRBD2 aligns across 11 bases. The CDR3 spans 14 residues. Germline CDR1 and CDR2: SGHNT and YYREEE (reference sequence). The V gene end was trimmed by 3 bases and the J gene end by 3 bases; junction bases not matched to a gene: 1. CDR3 residues: CASSWGLAEETQYF. For the CDR3, the DNA is TGTGCCAGCAGCTGGGGACTAGCGGAAGAGACCCAGTACTTC. Supplemented by reference TRBV5-4 and TRBJ2-5, the full variable domain reads ETGVTQSPTHLIKTRGQQVTLRCSSQSGHNTVSWYQQALGQGPQFIFQYYREEENGRGNFPPRFSGLQFPNYSSELNVNALELDDSALYLCASSWGLAEETQYFGPGTRLLVL.

In DNA form, the CDR3 reads TGCAGCGTTATCGGACAGGGAAGAGGTGAAAAACTGTTTTTT. Translated, it gives CSVIGQGRGEKLFF. V and J are TRBV29-1 and TRBJ1-4, with TRBD1 matching 8 bases. V lost 5 bases to trimming and J lost 7 bases; unmatched junction nucleotides: 9. CDR1 and CDR2 (germline): SQVTM, ANQGSEA. There are 14 residues in the CDR3.

This sequence joins TRBV18 and TRBJ2-1, with D perhaps TRBD2 (5 bases). The CDR3 spans 17 residues. Germline values: CDR1 KGHSH, CDR2 LQKENI. The V and J ends lost 2 bases and 1 base respectively, with 15 bases between them. The DNA of the CDR3 is TGTGCCAGCTCACCAAAGGACTCCCAGGCGTCCTACAATGAGCAGTTCTTC. It specifies CASSPKDSQASYNEQFF.

CDR3 protein: CASSVRDDSYEQYF. DNA of the CDR3: TGTGCCAGCAGCGTCCGGGACGACTCCTACGAGCAGTACTTC. The rearrangement links TRBV7-8 to TRBJ2-7; possibly TRBD1 or TRBD2 for D (5 bases each). This CDR3 has 14 amino acids. The germline gives CDR1 SGHVS, CDR2 FQNEAQ. V was cut by 5 bases and J by 0 bases, with 11 bases left in between.

The rearrangement joins TRBV12-2 to TRBJ1-4; TRBD1, as called in the table, went unchecked against the DNA. TRBV12-2 is marked as a pseudogene. CDR3 length: 18 amino acids. This CDR3 is CASRYFRTGRERNEKLFF. In DNA, the CDR3 is TGTGCAAGTCGCTATTTTCGGACAGGGCGGGAGAGGAATGAAAAACTGTTTTTT.

This sequence joins TRBV5-8 and TRBJ1-3; no reliable D call. V lost 0 bases and J lost 4, with 5 bases in between. The CDR3 is 13 residues long. Germline CDR1 reads SGHTS; CDR2 reads YDEGEE. CDR3 sequence (DNA): TGTGCCAGCAGCTTGGACATGGGAAACACCATATATTTT. Encoded protein: CASSLDMGNTIYF.

The chain is built from TRBV7-9 and TRBJ1-2, with D possibly TRBD1 on 6 matching bases. CDR1 and CDR2 (germline): SEHNR, FQNEAQ (reference sequence). CDR3 length: 12 residues. The CDR3 DNA sequence: TGTGTTATCAGGGGCAACGTGTGGGGCTACACCTTC. It translates to CVIRGNVWGYTF.

The chain has TRBV4-2 and TRBJ1-4; 7 bases match TRBD1. This CDR3 has 15 amino acids. V dropped 3 bases and J dropped 8; count of bases not matched to a gene: 9. Germline V gives CDR1 LGHNA, CDR2 YNFKEQ. The CDR3 nucleotides read TGTGCCAGCAGCCAGAGACAGGGTGAAGGGGAAAAACTGTTTTTT. This sequence encodes CASSQRQGEGEKLFF.

The chain recombines TRBV18 with TRBJ2-5; D not resolved. Trimming removed 6 bases from V and 1 base from J, with 9 bases in between. CDR1 is KGHSH and CDR2 is LQKENI in the germline V gene. This CDR3 contains 13 residues. DNA of the CDR3: TGTGCCAGCTCGCCAGCTAGCCAAGAGACCCAGTACTTC. It encodes CASSPASQETQYF.

The chain is built from TRBV4-1 and TRBJ2-7; D ambiguous. The CDR3 has 16 residues. V was shortened by 0 bases and J by 0 bases, with 12 bases between the two germline ends. In germline, CDR1 is MGHRA, CDR2 YSYEKL. CDR3 bases: TGCGCCAGCAGCCAAGATAGTTCGCACAACTCCTACGAGCAGTACTTC. This gives the protein CASSQDSSHNSYEQYF.

The rearrangement uses TRBV9 and TRBJ2-7; tentative D call: TRBD1 (5 bases). V lost 3 bases and J 3 bases, leaving 10 bases between the germline ends. The CDR3 contains 13 residues. Germline CDR1 reads SGDLS; CDR2 reads YYNGEE. CDR3 protein: CASSASDSYEQYF. CDR3 DNA sequence: TGTGCCAGCAGCGCTTCCGACAGCTACGAGCAGTACTTC.

Only one count was recorded for this clone. The V and J genes are TRBV10-2 and TRBJ2-7; the D is unclear. V was pared by 6 bases and J by 5 bases, with 11 bases between. The CDR3 extends over 12 amino acids. Germline CDR1 reads WSHSY; CDR2 reads SAAADI. The CDR3 region has the DNA TGCGCCAGCAGCCCCGGGCTGAACGAGCAGTACTTC. This gives the protein CASSPGLNEQYF.

The CDR3 bases are TGTGCCAGCAGCTTAGAAGGGGTTTTAGGCACTGAAGCTTTCTTT. Protein: CASSLEGVLGTEAFF. The chain employs TRBV7-2 and TRBJ1-1; possibly TRBD1 for D (5 bases). This CDR3 has 15 residues. Trimming took 1 base from V and 4 from J, leaving 13 bases between them. Germline-derived CDR1 and CDR2 are SGHTA and FQGNSA.